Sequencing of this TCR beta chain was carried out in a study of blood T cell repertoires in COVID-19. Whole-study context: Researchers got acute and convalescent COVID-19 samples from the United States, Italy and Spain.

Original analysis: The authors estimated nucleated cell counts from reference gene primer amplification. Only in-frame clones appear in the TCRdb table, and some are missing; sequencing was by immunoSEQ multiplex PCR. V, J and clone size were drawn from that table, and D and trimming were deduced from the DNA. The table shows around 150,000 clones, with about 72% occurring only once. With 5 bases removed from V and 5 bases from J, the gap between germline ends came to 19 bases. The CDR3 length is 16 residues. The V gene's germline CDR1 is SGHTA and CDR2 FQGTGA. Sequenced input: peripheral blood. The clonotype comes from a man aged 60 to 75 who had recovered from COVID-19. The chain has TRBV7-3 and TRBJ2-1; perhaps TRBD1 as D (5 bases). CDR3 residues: CASSTGLGAPNNEQFF. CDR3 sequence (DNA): TGTGCCAGCAGCACTGGCTTAGGGGCCCCTAACAATGAGCAGTTCTTC.